This T cell receptor beta chain was obtained from a study of T cell repertoires in cytomegalovirus infection. The table lists this clonotype with a few counts. Antigen: not known. Trimming took 2 bases from V and 3 from J; bases not matched to a gene: 24. The CDR3 runs to 22 residues. Germline CDR1 and CDR2: MNHNY and SVGAGI (reference sequence). TCRdb fed the reads into MiXCR, producing one record per CDR3 protein. The table includes nearly 700,000 distinct CDR3 sequences, about 30% detected once. Broader study findings: Ex vivo responses were dominated by HLA-C-restricted CMV-specific TCR beta clonotypes.

This chain connects TRBV6-6 to TRBJ2-3, with 9 bases matching TRBD1. This TCR was recovered from a human donor in good health (CMV status not recorded). Some clones in this sample may be carry-over from other donors' samples. Sequencing was performed on cultured PBMCs, taken from culture after CMV antigen stimulation. Written as DNA, the CDR3 is TGTGCCAGCAGTTACGCCCGACAGGGGGGGTACCGACAAGGCGGTAAAACAGATACGCAGTATTTT. Protein product: CASSYARQGGYRQGGKTDTQYF.